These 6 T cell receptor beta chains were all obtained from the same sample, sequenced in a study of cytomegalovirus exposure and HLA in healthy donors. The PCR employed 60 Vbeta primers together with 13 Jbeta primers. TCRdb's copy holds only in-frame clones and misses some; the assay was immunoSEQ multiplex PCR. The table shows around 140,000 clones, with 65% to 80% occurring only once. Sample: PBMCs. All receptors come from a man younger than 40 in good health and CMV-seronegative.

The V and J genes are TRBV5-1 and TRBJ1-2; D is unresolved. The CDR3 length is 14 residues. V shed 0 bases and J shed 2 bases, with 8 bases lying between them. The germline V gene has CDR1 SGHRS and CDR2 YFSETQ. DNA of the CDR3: TGCGCCAGCAGCTTGGACCTAGGAAACTATGGCTACACCTTC. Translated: CASSLDLGNYGYTF. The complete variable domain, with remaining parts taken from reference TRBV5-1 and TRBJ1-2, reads KAGVTQTPRYLIKTRGQQVTLSCSPISGHRSVSWYQQTPGQGLQFLFEYFSETQRNKGNFPGRFSGRQFSNSRSEMNVSTLELGDSALYLCASSLDLGNYGYTFGSGTRLTVV.

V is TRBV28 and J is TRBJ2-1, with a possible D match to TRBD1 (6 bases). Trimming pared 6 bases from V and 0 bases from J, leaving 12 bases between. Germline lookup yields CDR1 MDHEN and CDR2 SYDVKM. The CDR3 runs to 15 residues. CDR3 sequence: CASSYTRGSYNEQFF. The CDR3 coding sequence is TGTGCCAGCAGCTATACCAGGGGCTCCTACAATGAGCAGTTCTTC.

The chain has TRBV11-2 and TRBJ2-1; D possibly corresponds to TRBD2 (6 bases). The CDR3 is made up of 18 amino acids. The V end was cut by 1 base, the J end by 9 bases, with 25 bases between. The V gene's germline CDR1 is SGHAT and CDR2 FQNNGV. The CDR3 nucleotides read TGTGCCAGCAGCTTAGGGACCAGCCTAGCGCCAAACGGGATTGAGCAGTTCTTC. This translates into CASSLGTSLAPNGIEQFF.

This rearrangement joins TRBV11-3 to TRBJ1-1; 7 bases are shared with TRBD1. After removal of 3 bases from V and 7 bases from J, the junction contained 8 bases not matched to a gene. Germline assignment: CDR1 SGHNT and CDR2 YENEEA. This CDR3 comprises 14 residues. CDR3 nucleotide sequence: TGTGCCAGCAGCTTTAACGACAGGGATATTGAAGCTTTCTTT. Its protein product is CASSFNDRDIEAFF.

CDR3 bases: TGTGCCAGCAGCTTAGCGGGACACTACAATGAGCAGTTCTTC. Translation gives CASSLAGHYNEQFF. This chain joins TRBV7-8 and TRBJ2-1, with a weak D call TRBD1 (6 bases). V lost 0 bases and J lost 3, with 6 bases in between. CDR1 SGHVS and CDR2 FQNEAQ come from the germline V gene. CDR3 length: 14 residues. Using reference TRBV7-8 and TRBJ2-1 for the parts outside the CDR3, the full variable domain is GAGVSQSPRYKVAKRGQDVALRCDPISGHVSLFWYQQALGQGPEFLTYFQNEAQLDKSGLPSDRFFAERPEGSVSTLKIQRTQQEDSAVYLCASSLAGHYNEQFFGPGTRLTVL.

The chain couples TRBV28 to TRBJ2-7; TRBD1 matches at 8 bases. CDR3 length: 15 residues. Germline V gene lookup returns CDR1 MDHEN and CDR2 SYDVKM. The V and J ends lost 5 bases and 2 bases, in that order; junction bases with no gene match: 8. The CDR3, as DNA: TGTGCCAGCAGTGCGACAGGGGCCCAAACCTACGAGCAGTACTTC. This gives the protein CASSATGAQTYEQYF.